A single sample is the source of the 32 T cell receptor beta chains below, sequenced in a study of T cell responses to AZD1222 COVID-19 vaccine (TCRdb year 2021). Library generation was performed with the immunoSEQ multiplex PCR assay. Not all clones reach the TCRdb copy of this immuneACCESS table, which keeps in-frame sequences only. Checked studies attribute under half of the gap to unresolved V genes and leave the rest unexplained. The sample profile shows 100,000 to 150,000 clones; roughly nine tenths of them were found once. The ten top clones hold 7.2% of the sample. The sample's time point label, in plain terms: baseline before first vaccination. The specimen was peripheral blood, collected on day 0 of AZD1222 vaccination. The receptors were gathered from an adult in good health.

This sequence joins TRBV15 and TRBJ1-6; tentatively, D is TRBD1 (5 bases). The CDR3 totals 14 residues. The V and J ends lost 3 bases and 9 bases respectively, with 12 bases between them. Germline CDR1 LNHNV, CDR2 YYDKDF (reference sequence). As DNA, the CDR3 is TGTGCCACCAGCAGTGGACAAGGGCGTTCACCCCTCCACTTT. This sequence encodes CATSSGQGRSPLHF.

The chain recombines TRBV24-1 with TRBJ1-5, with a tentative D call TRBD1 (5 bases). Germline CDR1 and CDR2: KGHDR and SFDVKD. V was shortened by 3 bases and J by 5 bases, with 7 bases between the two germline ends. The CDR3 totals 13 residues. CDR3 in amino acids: CATSDQGDQPQHF. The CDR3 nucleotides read TGTGCCACCAGTGATCAGGGTGATCAGCCCCAGCATTTT.

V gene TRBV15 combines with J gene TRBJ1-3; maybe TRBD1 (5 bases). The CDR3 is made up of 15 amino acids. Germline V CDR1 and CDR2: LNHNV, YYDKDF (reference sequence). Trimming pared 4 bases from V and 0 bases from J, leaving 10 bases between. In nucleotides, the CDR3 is TGTGCCACCAGCAAGGGACGGTCCTCTGGAAACACCATATATTTT. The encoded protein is CATSKGRSSGNTIYF.

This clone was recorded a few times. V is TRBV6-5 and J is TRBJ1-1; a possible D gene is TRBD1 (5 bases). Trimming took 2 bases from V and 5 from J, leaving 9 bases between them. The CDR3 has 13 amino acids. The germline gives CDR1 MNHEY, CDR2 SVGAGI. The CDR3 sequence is CASSYQGWTEAFF. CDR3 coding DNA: TGTGCCAGCAGTTACCAGGGTTGGACTGAAGCTTTCTTT.

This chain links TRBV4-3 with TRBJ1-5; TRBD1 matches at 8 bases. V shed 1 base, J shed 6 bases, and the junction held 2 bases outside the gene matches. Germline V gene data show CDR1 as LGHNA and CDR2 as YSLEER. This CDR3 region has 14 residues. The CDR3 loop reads CASSQAGGGQPQHF. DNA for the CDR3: TGCGCCAGCAGCCAAGCAGGGGGCGGTCAGCCCCAGCATTTT.

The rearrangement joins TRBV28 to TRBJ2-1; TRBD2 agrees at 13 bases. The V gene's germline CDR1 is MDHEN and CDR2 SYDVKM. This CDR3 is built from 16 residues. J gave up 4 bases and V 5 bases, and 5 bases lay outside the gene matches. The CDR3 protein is CASSPGLAGVYNEQFF. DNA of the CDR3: TGTGCCAGCAGTCCAGGACTAGCGGGAGTTTACAATGAGCAGTTCTTC.

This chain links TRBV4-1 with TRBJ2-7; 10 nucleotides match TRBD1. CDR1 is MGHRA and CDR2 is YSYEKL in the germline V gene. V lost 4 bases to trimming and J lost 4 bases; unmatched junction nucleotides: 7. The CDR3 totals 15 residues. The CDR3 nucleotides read TGCGCCAGCAGCCTCTCCGGGACAGGGGCATACGAGCAGTACTTC. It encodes CASSLSGTGAYEQYF.

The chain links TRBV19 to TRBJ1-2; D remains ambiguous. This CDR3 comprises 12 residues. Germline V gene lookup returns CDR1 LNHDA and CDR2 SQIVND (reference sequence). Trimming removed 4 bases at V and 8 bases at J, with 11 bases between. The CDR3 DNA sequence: TGTGCCAGTAGTAAGGAGTCAAGGGGCTACACCTTC. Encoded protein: CASSKESRGYTF.

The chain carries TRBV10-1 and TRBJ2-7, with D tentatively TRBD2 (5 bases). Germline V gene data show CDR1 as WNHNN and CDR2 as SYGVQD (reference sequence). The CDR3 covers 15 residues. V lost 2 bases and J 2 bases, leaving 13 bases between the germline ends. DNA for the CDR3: TGCGCCAGCAGTGAGAGAGCGGACTTAACCTACGAGCAGTACTTC. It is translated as CASSERADLTYEQYF.

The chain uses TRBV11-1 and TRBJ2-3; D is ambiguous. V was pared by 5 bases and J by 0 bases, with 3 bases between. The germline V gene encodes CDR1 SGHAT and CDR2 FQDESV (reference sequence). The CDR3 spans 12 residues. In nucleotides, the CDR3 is TGTGCCAGCAGCATAAGCACAGATACGCAGTATTTT. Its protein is CASSISTDTQYF.

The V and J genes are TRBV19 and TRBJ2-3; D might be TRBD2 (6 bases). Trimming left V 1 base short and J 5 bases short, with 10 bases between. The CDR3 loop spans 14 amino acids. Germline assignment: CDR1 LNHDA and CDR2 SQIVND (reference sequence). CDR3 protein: CASSIGGGLDTQYF. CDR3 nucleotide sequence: TGTGCCAGTAGTATAGGCGGAGGGCTAGATACGCAGTATTTT.

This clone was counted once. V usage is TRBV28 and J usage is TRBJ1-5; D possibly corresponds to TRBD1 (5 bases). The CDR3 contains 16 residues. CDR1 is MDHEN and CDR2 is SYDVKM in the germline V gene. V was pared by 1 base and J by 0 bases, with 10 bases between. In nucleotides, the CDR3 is TGTGCCAGCAGTTTATATTCAGGGAATAGCAATCAGCCCCAGCATTTT. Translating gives CASSLYSGNSNQPQHF.

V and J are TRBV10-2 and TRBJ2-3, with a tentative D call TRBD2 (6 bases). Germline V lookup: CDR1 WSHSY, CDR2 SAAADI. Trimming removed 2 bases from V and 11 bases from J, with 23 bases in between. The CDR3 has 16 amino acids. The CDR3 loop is CASSEATGLGGLVQYF. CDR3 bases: TGCGCCAGCAGTGAGGCTACTGGACTGGGAGGTCTGGTGCAGTATTTT.

In DNA form, the CDR3 reads TGTGCCAGCAGCGATCCCGGGACACTTAATTCACCCCTCCACTTT. This gives the protein CASSDPGTLNSPLHF. V and J are TRBV11-2 and TRBJ1-6; a weak D match, TRBD1 (6 bases). CDR1 and CDR2 from the germline V gene are SGHAT and FQNNGV. The CDR3 has 15 residues. V was trimmed by 5 bases and J by 6 bases, leaving 14 bases between them.

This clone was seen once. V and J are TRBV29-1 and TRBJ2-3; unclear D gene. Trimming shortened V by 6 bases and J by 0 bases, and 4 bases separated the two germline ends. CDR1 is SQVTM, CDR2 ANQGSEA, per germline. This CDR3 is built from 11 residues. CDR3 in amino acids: CSVGSTDTQYF. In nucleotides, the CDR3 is TGCAGCGTAGGAAGCACAGATACGCAGTATTTT.

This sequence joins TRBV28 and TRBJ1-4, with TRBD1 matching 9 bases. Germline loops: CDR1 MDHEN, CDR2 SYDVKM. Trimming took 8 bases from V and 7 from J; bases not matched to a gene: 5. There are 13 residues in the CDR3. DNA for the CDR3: TGTGCCAGCGTCGGGACAGGGATTGAAAAACTGTTTTTT. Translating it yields CASVGTGIEKLFF.

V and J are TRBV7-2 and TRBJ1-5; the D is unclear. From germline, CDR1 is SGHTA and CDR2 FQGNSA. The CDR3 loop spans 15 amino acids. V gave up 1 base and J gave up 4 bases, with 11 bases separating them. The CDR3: CASSLGSRLNQPQHF. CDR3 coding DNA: TGTGCCAGCAGCTTAGGGAGCAGGCTAAATCAGCCCCAGCATTTT.

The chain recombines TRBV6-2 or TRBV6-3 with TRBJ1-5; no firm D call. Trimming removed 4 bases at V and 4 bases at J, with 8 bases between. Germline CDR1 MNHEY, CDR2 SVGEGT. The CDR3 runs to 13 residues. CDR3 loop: CASSWATNQPQHF. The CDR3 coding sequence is TGTGCCAGCAGTTGGGCCACAAATCAGCCCCAGCATTTT.

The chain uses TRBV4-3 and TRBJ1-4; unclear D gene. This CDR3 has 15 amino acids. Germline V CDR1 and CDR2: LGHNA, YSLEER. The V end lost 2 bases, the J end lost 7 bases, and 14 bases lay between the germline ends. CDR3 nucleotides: TGCGCCAGCAGCCAACAAGGCCGGACGGGTGAAAAACTGTTTTTT. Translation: CASSQQGRTGEKLFF.

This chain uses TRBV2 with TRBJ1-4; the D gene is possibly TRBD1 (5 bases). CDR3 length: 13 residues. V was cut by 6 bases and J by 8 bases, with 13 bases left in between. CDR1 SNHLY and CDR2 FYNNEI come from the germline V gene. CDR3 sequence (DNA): TGTGCCAGCAGGGGCAGGGTGAACGAAAAACTGTTTTTT. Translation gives CASRGRVNEKLFF.

The CDR3 DNA sequence: TGTGCCAGCAGCTTGGGACCAACACTGGCCTACGAGCAGTACTTC. It yields the protein CASSLGPTLAYEQYF. This sequence joins TRBV5-4 and TRBJ2-7; D remains ambiguous. Trimming shortened V by 0 bases and J by 2 bases, and 12 bases separated the two germline ends. The germline gives CDR1 SGHNT, CDR2 YYREEE (reference sequence). This CDR3 comprises 15 residues. The complete variable domain, with remaining parts taken from reference TRBV5-4 and TRBJ2-7, reads ETGVTQSPTHLIKTRGQQVTLRCSSQSGHNTVSWYQQALGQGPQFIFQYYREEENGRGNFPPRFSGLQFPNYSSELNVNALELDDSALYLCASSLGPTLAYEQYFGPGTRLTVT.

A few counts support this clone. DNA of the CDR3: TGCGCCAGCAGCCTTAGCGGGATCCGTGAGCAGTACTTC. Translation: CASSLSGIREQYF. V gene TRBV5-1 combines with J gene TRBJ2-7, with 8 bases matching TRBD2. The V and J ends lost 4 bases and 7 bases, in that order; junction bases with no gene match: 7. From germline, CDR1 is SGHRS and CDR2 YFSETQ. The CDR3 runs to 13 residues.

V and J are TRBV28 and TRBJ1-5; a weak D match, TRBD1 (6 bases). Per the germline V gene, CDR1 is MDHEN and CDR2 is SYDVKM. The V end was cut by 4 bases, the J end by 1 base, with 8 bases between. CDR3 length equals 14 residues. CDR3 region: CASSSTGSNQPQHF. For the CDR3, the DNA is TGTGCCAGCAGTTCCACAGGGAGCAATCAGCCCCAGCATTTT.

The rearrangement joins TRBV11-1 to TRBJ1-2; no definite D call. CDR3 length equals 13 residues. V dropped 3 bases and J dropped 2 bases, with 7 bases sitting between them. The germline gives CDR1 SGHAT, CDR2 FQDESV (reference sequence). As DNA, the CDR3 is TGTGCCAGCAGCTTGGGAGAGAACTATGGCTACACCTTC. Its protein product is CASSLGENYGYTF.

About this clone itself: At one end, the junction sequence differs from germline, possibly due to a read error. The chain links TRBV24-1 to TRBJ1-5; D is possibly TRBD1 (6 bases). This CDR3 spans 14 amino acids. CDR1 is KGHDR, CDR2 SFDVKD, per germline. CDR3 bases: TGTGCCCCCAGCGAGGGGGGGAGCGGGGGGCCCCAGCATTTT. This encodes CAPSEGGSGGPQHF.

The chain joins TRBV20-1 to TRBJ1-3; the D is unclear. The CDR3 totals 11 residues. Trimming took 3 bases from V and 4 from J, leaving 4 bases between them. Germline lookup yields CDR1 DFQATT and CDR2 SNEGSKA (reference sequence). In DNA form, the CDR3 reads TGCAGTGCTAGCCCCGGAAACACCATATATTTT. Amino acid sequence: CSASPGNTIYF.

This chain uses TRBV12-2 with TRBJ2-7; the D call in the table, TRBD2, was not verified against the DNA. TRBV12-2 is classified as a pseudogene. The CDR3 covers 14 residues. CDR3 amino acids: CASRLEAKRYEQYF. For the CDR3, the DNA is TGTGCAAGTCGCTTAGAAGCTAAACGATACGAGCAGTACTTC.

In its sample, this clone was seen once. The CDR3, as DNA: TGCGCCAGCAGCTTGGGACTGATCCAAGAGACCCAGTACTTC. It yields the protein CASSLGLIQETQYF. V gene TRBV5-1 combines with J gene TRBJ2-5; D gene unclear. CDR1 SGHRS and CDR2 YFSETQ come from the germline V gene. Deletions cut 0 bases from V and 1 base from J, with 7 bases between. CDR3 length: 14 residues.

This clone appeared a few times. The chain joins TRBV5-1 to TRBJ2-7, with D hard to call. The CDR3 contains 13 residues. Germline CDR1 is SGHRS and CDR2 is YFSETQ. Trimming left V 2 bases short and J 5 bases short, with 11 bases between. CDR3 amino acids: CASSFGVGDEQYF. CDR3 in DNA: TGCGCCAGCAGCTTTGGGGTTGGGGACGAGCAGTACTTC.

The CDR3 nucleotides are TGTGCCAGCAGGCTCGGACAGTTGAACACTGAAGCTTTCTTT. Translated: CASRLGQLNTEAFF. The J gene is TRBJ1-1, the V gene TRBV6-5; D might be TRBD1 (6 bases). The CDR3 has 14 amino acids. In germline, CDR1 is MNHEY, CDR2 SVGAGI. V gave up 6 bases and J gave up 0 bases, with 11 bases separating them.

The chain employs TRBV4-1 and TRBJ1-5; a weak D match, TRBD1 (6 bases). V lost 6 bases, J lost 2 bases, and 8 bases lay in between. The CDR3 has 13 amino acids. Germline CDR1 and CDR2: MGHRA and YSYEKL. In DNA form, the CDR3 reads TGCGCCAGCAGGTCAGGGGGCAATCAGCCCCAGCATTTT. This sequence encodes CASRSGGNQPQHF.

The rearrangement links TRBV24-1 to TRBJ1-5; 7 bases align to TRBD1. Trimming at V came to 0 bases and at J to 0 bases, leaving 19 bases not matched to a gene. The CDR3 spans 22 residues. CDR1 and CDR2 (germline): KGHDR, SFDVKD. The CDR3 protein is CATSDLQRDDRDVEYSNQPQHF. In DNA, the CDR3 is TGTGCCACCAGTGATTTGCAGAGAGATGACAGGGATGTAGAATATAGCAATCAGCCCCAGCATTTT.